This entry is about one T cell receptor beta chain. Its antigen remains unknown. These data originate in a study of OX40 agonist ivuxolimab in advanced cancers. Regarding the study as a whole: CD8+ T cells were the subset that, on average, had more expanded clones than CD4+.

Per the germline V gene, CDR1 is LGHNA and CDR2 is YSLEER. The CDR3 extends over 16 amino acids. Deletions cut 4 bases from V and 4 bases from J, with 17 bases between. Profiling relied on immunoSEQ multiplex PCR, and the TCRdb table lists in-frame clones only, not all of them. The sample records under 50,000 clones, over 60% being singletons. The receptor was derived from an adult with an advanced solid tumor such as melanoma, head and neck, liver or kidney cancer. The chain joins TRBV4-3 to TRBJ2-4; D might be TRBD2 (5 bases). The source was CD4+ or CD8+ T cells sorted from blood, collected in a trial of the OX40 agonist ivuxolimab. DNA of the CDR3: TGCGCCAGCAGCCGCGGGCCCAGTAACATTAAAAACATTCAGTACTTC. Translating it yields CASSRGPSNIKNIQYF.